A selection of T cell receptor beta chains follows, all from one sample in a study of radiation and T cells in renal cell carcinoma. Method: immunoSEQ multiplex PCR; TCRdb's copy keeps in-frame clones and lacks some. The table has approximately 51,000 clones, 75% to 85% seen once. This specimen consisted of blood, obtained from a patient whose treatment included radiotherapy and nephrectomy. Source of these receptors: a woman between 65 and 79 years old with renal cell carcinoma. The CDR3 runs from the conserved cysteine through the conserved F or W. The D gene is left open where the match is weak.

j_gene: TRBJ2-2; v_gene: TRBV10-2; d_gene: TRBD1; CDR3aa: CASSETGAGELFF; CDR3nt: TGCGCCAGCAGTGAGACAGGGGCCGGGGAGCTGTTTTTT
j_gene: TRBJ2-7; v_gene: TRBV2; d_gene: .; CDR3aa: CASSLSYEQYF; CDR3nt: TGTGCCAGCAGCCTCTCCTACGAGCAGTACTTC
j_gene: TRBJ1-2; v_gene: TRBV18; d_gene: .; CDR3aa: CASSPRGPPENYGYTF; CDR3nt: TGTGCCAGCTCACCACGTGGCCCCCCGGAGAACTATGGCTACACCTTC
j_gene: TRBJ2-2; v_gene: TRBV4-2; d_gene: TRBD2; CDR3aa: CASSQGERDGGTGELFF; CDR3nt: TGTGCCAGCAGCCAAGGGGAGCGGGATGGCGGCACCGGGGAGCTGTTTTTT
j_gene: TRBJ1-4; v_gene: TRBV7-8; d_gene: TRBD1; CDR3aa: CASSLAGQNYNEKLFF; CDR3nt: TGTGCCAGCAGCTTAGCGGGACAGAATTATAATGAAAAACTGTTTTTT
j_gene: TRBJ2-3; v_gene: TRBV2; d_gene: TRBD2; CDR3aa: CASSEGLAGGGDTQYF; CDR3nt: TGTGCCAGCAGTGAAGGGCTAGCGGGGGGAGGCGATACGCAGTATTTT
j_gene: TRBJ2-3; v_gene: TRBV7-3; d_gene: TRBD2; CDR3aa: CASSPSGVSTDTQYF; CDR3nt: TGTGCCAGCAGCCCTAGCGGGGTGAGCACAGATACGCAGTATTTT
j_gene: TRBJ2-7; v_gene: TRBV5-1; d_gene: .; CDR3aa: CASSLGDAHHEQYF; CDR3nt: TGCGCCAGCAGCTTGGGGGACGCTCACCACGAGCAGTACTTC
j_gene: TRBJ2-7; v_gene: TRBV30; d_gene: TRBD2; CDR3aa: CAWSREGGSSYEQYF; CDR3nt: TGTGCCTGGAGTCGTGAGGGAGGGAGCTCCTACGAGCAGTACTTC
j_gene: TRBJ1-1; v_gene: TRBV5-1; d_gene: .; CDR3aa: CASSLTGRTEAFF; CDR3nt: TGCGCCAGCAGCTTAACAGGGAGAACTGAAGCTTTCTTT
j_gene: TRBJ1-3; v_gene: TRBV5-1; d_gene: .; CDR3aa: CASSLEYGGEGNTIYF; CDR3nt: TGCGCCAGCAGCTTGGAATACGGGGGCGAAGGAAACACCATATATTTT
j_gene: TRBJ2-1; v_gene: TRBV19; d_gene: .; CDR3aa: CASSRGGGVNEQFF; CDR3nt: TGTGCCAGTAGTAGGGGTGGAGGGGTCAATGAGCAGTTCTTC
j_gene: TRBJ2-1; v_gene: TRBV5-1; d_gene: TRBD2; CDR3aa: CASSSLAGGRNEQFF; CDR3nt: TGCGCCAGCAGCTCGCTAGCGGGGGGGCGCAATGAGCAGTTCTTC